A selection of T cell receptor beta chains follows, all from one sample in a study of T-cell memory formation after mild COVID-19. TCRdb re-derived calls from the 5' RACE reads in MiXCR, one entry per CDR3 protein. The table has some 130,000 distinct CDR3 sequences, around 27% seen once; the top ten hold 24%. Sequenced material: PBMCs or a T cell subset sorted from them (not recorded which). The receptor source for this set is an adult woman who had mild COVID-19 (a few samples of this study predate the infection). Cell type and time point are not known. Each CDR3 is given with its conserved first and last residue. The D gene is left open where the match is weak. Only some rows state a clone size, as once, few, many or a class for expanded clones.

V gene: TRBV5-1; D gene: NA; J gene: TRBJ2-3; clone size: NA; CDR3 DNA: TGCGCCAGCAGCTTGTTCGGGCGTATTAGACAAGATACGCAGTATTTT; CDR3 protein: CASSLFGRIRQDTQYF
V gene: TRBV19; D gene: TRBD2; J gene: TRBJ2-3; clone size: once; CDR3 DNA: TGTGCCAGTAGTATCACTAGCGGATCCACAGATACGCAGTATTTT; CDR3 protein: CASSITSGSTDTQYF
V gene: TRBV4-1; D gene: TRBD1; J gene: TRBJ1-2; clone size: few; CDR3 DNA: TGCGCCAGCAGCCAGCCGGGACAGGTTCCGTCCTATGGCTACACCTTC; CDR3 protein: CASSQPGQVPSYGYTF
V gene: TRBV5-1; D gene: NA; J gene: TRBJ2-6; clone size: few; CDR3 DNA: TGCGCCAGCAGCTTCGAGGCCAACGTCCTGACTTTC; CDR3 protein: CASSFEANVLTF
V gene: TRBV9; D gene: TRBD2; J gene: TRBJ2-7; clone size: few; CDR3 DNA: TGTGCCAGCAGCTCCCAAACGGGGCGGGAGCCACCCTACGAGCAGTACTTC; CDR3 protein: CASSSQTGREPPYEQYF
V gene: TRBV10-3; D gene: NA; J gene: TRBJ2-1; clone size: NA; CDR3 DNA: TGTGCCATCAGTGAGTCTTATTACAATGAGCAGTTCTTC; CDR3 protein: CAISESYYNEQFF
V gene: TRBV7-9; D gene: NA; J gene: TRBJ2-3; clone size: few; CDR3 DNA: TGTGCCAGCAGCTCTAGCACAGATACGCAGTATTTT; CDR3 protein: CASSSSTDTQYF
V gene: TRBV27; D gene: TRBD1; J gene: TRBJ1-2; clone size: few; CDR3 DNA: TGTGCCAGCAGTCCCCAGGGACAGATGATTGGCTATGGCTACACCTTC; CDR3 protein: CASSPQGQMIGYGYTF
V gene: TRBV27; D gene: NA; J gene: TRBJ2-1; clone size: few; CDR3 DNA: TGTGCCAGCAGTTTGGTGGAAAACCTCTACAATGAGCAGTTCTTC; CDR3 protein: CASSLVENLYNEQFF
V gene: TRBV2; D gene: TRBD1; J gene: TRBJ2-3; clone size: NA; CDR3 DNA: TGTGCCAGCAGTGAAGGGACAGGCGCAGATACGCAGTATTTT; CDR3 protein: CASSEGTGADTQYF
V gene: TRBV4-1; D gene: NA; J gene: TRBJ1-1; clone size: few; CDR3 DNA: TGCGCCAGCAGTCCACTTAGGGGGTTTGAAGCTTTCTTT; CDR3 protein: CASSPLRGFEAFF
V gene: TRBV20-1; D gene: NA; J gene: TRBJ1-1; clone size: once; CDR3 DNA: TGCAGTGCTAGAGGGACGGGTTGGTTGGCTGAAGCTTTCTTT; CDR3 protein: CSARGTGWLAEAFF
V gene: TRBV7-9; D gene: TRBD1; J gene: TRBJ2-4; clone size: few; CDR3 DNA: TGTGCCAGCAGCTTAGAGCCGGGACAGGGAAGAAACATTCAGTACTTC; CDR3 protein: CASSLEPGQGRNIQYF
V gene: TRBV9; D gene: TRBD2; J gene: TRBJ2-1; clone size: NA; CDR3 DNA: TGTGCCAGCAGCGCCTTAGCGGGGGGGACGGGCAATGAGCAGTTCTTC; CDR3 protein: CASSALAGGTGNEQFF
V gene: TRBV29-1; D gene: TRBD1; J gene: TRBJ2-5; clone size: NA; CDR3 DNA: TGCAGCGCGGTACCGGGACAGGGGGAAGAGACCCAGTACTTC; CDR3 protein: CSAVPGQGEETQYF
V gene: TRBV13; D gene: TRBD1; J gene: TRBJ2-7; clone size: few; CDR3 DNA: TGTGCCAGCAGCTCATCGGGACAGGGACACTACGAGCAGTACTTC; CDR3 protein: CASSSSGQGHYEQYF
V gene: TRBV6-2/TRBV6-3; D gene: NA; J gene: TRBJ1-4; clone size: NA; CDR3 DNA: TGTGCCAGCACCGGGACGCTCTTGACGAATGAAAAACTGTTTTTT; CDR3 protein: CASTGTLLTNEKLFF
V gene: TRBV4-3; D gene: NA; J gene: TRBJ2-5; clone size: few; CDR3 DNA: TGCGCCAGCAGCCCACGGTTCCAAGAGACCCAGTACTTC; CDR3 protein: CASSPRFQETQYF
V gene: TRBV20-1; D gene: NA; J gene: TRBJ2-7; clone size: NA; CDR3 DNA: TGCAGTGCTAGAGAGGCCTACGAGCAGTACTTC; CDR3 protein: CSAREAYEQYF
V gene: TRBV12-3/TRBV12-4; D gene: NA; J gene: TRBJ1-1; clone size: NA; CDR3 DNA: TGTGCCAGCACCCTCACTTTTAGAGGAGGCACTGAAGCTTTCTTT; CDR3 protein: CASTLTFRGGTEAFF
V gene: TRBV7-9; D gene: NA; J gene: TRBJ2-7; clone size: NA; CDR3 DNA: TGTGCCAGCAGCGCCCCAACGGCTATCTACGAGCAGTACTTC; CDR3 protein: CASSAPTAIYEQYF
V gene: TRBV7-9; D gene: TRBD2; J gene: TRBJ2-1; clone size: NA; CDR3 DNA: TGTGCCAGCAGCTGGCGGGGGGACCTCTACAATGAGCAGTTCTTC; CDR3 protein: CASSWRGDLYNEQFF
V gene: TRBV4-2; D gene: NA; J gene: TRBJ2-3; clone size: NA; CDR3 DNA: TGTGCCAGCAGCCGACGGGAATTCCCCACAGATACGCAGTATTTT; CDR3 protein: CASSRREFPTDTQYF
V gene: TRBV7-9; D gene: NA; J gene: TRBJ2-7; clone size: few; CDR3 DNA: TGTGCCAGCAGCCGTCCGGGTCAGAACTACGAGCAGTACTTC; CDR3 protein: CASSRPGQNYEQYF
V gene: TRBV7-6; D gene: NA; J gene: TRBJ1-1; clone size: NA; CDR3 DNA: TGTGCCAGCAGCCATGGGGTGGGAGGTACTGAAGCTTTCTTT; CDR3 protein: CASSHGVGGTEAFF
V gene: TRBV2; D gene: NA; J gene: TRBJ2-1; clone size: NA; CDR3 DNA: TGTGCCAGCGGTTTTGGTAGCTCCTACAATGAGCAGTTCTTC; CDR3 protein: CASGFGSSYNEQFF